Each of the 2 T cell receptor beta chains below was sequenced from the same sample in a study of cytomegalovirus exposure and HLA in healthy donors. The PCR ran on 60 Vbeta and 13 Jbeta primers. Here immunoSEQ multiplex PCR was the method, and the copy in TCRdb shows in-frame clones only, minus some. This sample has more than 75,000 clones, with 70% to 75% found just once. Specimen: PBMCs. All receptors derive from a woman between 50 and 59 years old in good health and CMV-seropositive.

The chain has TRBV7-6 and TRBJ1-2; TRBD1 is a possible D gene (5 bases). CDR1 SGHVS and CDR2 FNYEAQ come from the germline V gene. V lost 5 bases to trimming and J lost 3 bases, with 19 bases between them. This CDR3 is 16 amino acids long. The CDR3 loop is CASSPGYGGRYYGYTF. As DNA, the CDR3 is TGTGCCAGCAGCCCCGGGTACGGGGGACGGTACTATGGCTACACCTTC.

This CDR3 is CASSLSSGRWDNEQFF. The CDR3 DNA follows: TGTGCCAGCAGTTTGTCTAGCGGGAGGTGGGACAATGAGCAGTTCTTC. V and J are TRBV27 and TRBJ2-1, with 11 bases matching TRBD2. Germline-derived CDR1 and CDR2 are MNHEY and SMNVEV (reference sequence). The V gene end was trimmed by 3 bases and the J gene end by 5 bases; junction bases not matched to a gene: 6. The CDR3 contains 16 residues.